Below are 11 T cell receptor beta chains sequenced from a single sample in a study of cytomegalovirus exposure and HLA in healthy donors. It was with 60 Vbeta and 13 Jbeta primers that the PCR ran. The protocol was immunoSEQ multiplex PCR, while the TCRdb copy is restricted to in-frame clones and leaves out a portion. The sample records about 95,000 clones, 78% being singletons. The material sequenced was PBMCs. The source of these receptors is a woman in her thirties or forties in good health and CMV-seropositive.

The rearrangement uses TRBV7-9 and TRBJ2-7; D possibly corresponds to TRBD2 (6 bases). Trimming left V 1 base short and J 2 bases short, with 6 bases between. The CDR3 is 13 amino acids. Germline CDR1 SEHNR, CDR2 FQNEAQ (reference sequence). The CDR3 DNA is TGTGCCAGCAGCTTAGGCGGGACCTACGAGCAGTACTTC. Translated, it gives CASSLGGTYEQYF.

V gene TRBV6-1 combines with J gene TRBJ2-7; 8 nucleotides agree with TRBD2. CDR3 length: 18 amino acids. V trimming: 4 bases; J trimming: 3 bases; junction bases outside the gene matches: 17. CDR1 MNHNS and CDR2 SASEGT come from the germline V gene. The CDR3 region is CASSVREGFSGIYYEQYF. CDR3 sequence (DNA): TGTGCCAGCAGTGTGAGGGAGGGGTTTAGCGGGATCTACTACGAGCAGTACTTC.

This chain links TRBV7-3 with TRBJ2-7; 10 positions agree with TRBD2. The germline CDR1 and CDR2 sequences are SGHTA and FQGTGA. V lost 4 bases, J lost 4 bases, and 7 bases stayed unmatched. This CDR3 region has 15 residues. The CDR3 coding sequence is TGTGCCAGCAGCTCGTTAACTAGCGGGAATTACGAGCAGTACTTC. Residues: CASSSLTSGNYEQYF.

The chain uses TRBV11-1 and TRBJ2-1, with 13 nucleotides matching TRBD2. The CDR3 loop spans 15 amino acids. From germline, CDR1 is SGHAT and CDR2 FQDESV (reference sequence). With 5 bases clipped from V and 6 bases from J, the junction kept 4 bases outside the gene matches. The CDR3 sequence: CASSRTSGSSNEQFF. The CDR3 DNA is TGTGCCAGCAGCAGGACTAGCGGGAGCAGCAATGAGCAGTTCTTC.

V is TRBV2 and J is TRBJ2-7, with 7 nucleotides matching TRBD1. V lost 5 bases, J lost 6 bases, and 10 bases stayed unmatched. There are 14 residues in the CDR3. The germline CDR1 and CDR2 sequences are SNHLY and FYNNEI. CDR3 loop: CASSYWTGGTEQYF. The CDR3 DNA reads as TGTGCCAGCAGTTACTGGACAGGAGGTACCGAGCAGTACTTC. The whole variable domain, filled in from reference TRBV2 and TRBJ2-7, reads EPEVTQTPSHQVTQMGQEVILRCVPISNHLYFYWYRQILGQKVEFLVSFYNNEISEKSEIFDDQFSVERPDGSNFTLKIRSTKLEDSAMYFCASSYWTGGTEQYFGPGTRLTVT.

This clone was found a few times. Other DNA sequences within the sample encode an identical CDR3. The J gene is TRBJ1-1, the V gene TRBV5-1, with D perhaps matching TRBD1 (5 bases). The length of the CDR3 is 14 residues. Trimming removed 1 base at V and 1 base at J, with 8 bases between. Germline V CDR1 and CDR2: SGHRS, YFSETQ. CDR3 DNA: TGCGCCAGCAGCTTGACAGGCGGGAACACTGAAGCTTTCTTT. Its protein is CASSLTGGNTEAFF.

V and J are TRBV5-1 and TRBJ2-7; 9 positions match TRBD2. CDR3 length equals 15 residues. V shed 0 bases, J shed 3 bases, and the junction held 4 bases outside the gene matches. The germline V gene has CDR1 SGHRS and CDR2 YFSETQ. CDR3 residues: CASSLASAGGYEQYF. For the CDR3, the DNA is TGCGCCAGCAGCTTGGCCTCAGCGGGAGGCTACGAGCAGTACTTC. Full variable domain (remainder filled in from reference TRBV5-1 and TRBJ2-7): KAGVTQTPRYLIKTRGQQVTLSCSPISGHRSVSWYQQTPGQGLQFLFEYFSETQRNKGNFPGRFSGRQFSNSRSEMNVSTLELGDSALYLCASSLASAGGYEQYFGPGTRLTVT.

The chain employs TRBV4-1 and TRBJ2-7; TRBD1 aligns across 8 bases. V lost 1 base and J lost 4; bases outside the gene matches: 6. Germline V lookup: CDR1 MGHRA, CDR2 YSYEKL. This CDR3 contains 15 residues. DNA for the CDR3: TGCGCCAGCAGCCAAGTTCAAACAGGGGGGTACGAGCAGTACTTC. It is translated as CASSQVQTGGYEQYF.

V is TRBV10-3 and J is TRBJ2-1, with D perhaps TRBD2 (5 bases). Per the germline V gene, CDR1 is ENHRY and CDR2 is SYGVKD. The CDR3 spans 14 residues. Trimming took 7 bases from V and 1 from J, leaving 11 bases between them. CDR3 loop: CAIKERSSYNEQFF. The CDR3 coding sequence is TGTGCCATCAAGGAGCGGAGTTCCTACAATGAGCAGTTCTTC.

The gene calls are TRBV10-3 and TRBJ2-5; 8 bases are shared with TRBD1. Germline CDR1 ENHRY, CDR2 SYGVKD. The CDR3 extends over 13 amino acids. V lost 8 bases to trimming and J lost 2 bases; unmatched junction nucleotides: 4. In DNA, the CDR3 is TGTGCCATCGGATACAGGGGGCAAGAGACCCAGTACTTC. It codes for CAIGYRGQETQYF.

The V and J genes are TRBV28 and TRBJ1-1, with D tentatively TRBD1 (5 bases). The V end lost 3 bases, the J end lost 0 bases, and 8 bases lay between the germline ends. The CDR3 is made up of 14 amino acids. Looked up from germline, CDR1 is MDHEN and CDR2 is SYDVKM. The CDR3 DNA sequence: TGTGCCAGCAGTTTCGGGGGACTGAACACTGAAGCTTTCTTT. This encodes CASSFGGLNTEAFF.